The 10 T cell receptor beta chains below were found in one sample sequenced in a study of beta chain features in type 1 diabetes. Expressed TCRB transcripts were sequenced, since all the RNA that had been isolated was reverse transcribed. The repertoire was sequenced with immunoSEQ multiplex PCR; TCRdb's copy has only in-frame clones and lacks some. In the table there are 300,000 to 350,000 clones, 7% to 9% of which are singletons. Source material: central memory CD4+ T cells from blood. The receptors derive from a woman younger than 35 in good health.

The genes are TRBV4-1 and TRBJ2-5; tentative D call: TRBD1 (6 bases). The CDR3 sequence is 15 residues long. The ends were cut back, 4 bases at V and 4 bases at J, with 16 bases in the middle. CDR1 and CDR2 from the germline V gene are MGHRA and YSYEKL. CDR3 DNA sequence: TGCGCCAGCAGCCCACCGGGACACCTTCGAGAGACCCAGTACTTC. Its protein is CASSPPGHLRETQYF.

V gene TRBV7-2 combines with J gene TRBJ2-3, with TRBD2 matching 7 bases. The CDR3 totals 15 residues. J lost 2 bases, V lost 1 base, and 3 bases had no gene match. The V gene's germline CDR1 is SGHTA and CDR2 FQGNSA. CDR3 protein: CASSLGGLTTDTQYF. CDR3 sequence (DNA): TGTGCCAGCAGCTTAGGGGGACTAACCACAGATACGCAGTATTTT.

This clone was found a few times. The V call is TRBV6-5, the J call TRBJ2-5; D may be TRBD1 or TRBD2 (5 bases each). Trimming removed 6 bases at V and 8 bases at J, with 13 bases between. The CDR3 totals 12 residues. Germline V gives CDR1 MNHEY, CDR2 SVGAGI. CDR3 amino acids: CASRGDGRTQYF. CDR3 coding DNA: TGTGCCAGCAGGGGGGACGGGCGTACCCAGTACTTC.

The rearrangement uses TRBV5-5 and TRBJ2-6, with D maybe TRBD1 (5 bases). Trimming shortened V by 4 bases and J by 2 bases, and 13 bases separated the two germline ends. This CDR3 contains 16 residues. In germline, CDR1 is SGHKS, CDR2 YYEKEE (reference sequence). The CDR3 reads CASSPRQLTGANVLTF. The CDR3 DNA sequence: TGTGCCAGCAGCCCCAGACAGCTCACTGGGGCCAACGTCCTGACTTTC. Based on the CDR3 plus reference TRBV5-5 and TRBJ2-6, the full variable domain is DAGVTQSPTHLIKTRGQQVTLRCSPISGHKSVSWYQQVLGQGPQFIFQYYEKEERGRGNFPDRFSARQFPNYSSELNVNALLLGDSALYLCASSPRQLTGANVLTFGAGSRLTVL.

The chain combines TRBV28 with TRBJ1-4; D might be TRBD1 (5 bases). The V gene's germline CDR1 is MDHEN and CDR2 SYDVKM. The CDR3 is 15 residues long. V was clipped by 3 bases and J by 11 bases, with 19 bases between them. CDR3 sequence: CASSFLGTGRQKLFF. The CDR3 coding sequence is TGTGCCAGCAGTTTCCTCGGGACCGGTCGTCAGAAACTGTTTTTT.

This clone has more than one count but fewer than ten. J is TRBJ2-2 and V is TRBV28; TRBD2 matches at 7 bases. Germline assignment: CDR1 MDHEN and CDR2 SYDVKM. The CDR3 length is 16 residues. V was pared by 1 base and J by 5 bases, with 7 bases of the junction left unmatched. The CDR3 is CASSLFAGVRTGELFF. DNA for the CDR3: TGTGCCAGCAGTTTATTCGCGGGAGTACGGACCGGGGAGCTGTTTTTT.

This clone was found a few times. This sequence joins TRBV4-1 and TRBJ2-5, with 10 bases identical to TRBD2. Germline V gives CDR1 MGHRA, CDR2 YSYEKL. The V gene end was trimmed by 1 base and the J gene end by 4 bases; junction bases not matched to a gene: 6. CDR3 length: 16 residues. CDR3 sequence reads: CASSQGPLAGRETQYF. In nucleotides, the CDR3 is TGCGCCAGCAGCCAAGGACCACTAGCGGGACGAGAGACCCAGTACTTC.

The chain joins TRBV9 to TRBJ2-1; 7 nucleotides agree with TRBD1. This CDR3 has 14 residues. J was trimmed by 5 bases and V by 1 base; bases with no gene match: 3. Germline V gene lookup returns CDR1 SGDLS and CDR2 YYNGEE. CDR3 protein: CASSVRGPDNEQFF. The CDR3 DNA is TGTGCCAGCAGCGTAAGGGGGCCCGACAATGAGCAGTTCTTC.

This chain joins TRBV7-2 and TRBJ2-3; D is possibly TRBD1 or TRBD2 (5 bases each). This CDR3 region has 15 residues. The germline gives CDR1 SGHTA, CDR2 FQGNSA. Trimming pared 3 bases from V and 2 bases from J, leaving 12 bases between. The CDR3 DNA is TGTGCCAGCAGCTTCCAGGGACCGAACACAGATACGCAGTATTTT. This sequence encodes CASSFQGPNTDTQYF.

This clone was seen a handful of times. The chain joins TRBV9 to TRBJ2-7; D gene unclear. With 4 bases removed from V and 2 bases from J, the gap between germline ends came to 13 bases. In germline, CDR1 is SGDLS, CDR2 YYNGEE. The CDR3 sequence is 14 residues long. The CDR3 spells CASSPPHNPYEQYF. The CDR3 DNA follows: TGTGCCAGCAGCCCTCCGCATAACCCCTACGAGCAGTACTTC.